This T cell receptor (beta chain) was identified in a study of molecular identifiers for immune sequencing clone quantification (dated by TCRdb to 2017 to 2018). Study-level background: For a replicate experiment, the RNA from either approximately 20,000 or 100,000 naive CD8 T cells was divided into five aliquots, and four of those aliquots went on to sequencing. This methods study used CD8 T cells to benchmark TCR RNA copy counting and molecular-identifier clustering-based TCR repertoire sequencing (MIDCIRS).

Libraries of naive CD8 T cells were built from anywhere between about 18,000 and 1,000,000 sorted cells, with 10%, 30% or 50% of the purified RNA used. Naive CD8 T cells were FACS-sorted as CD8+CD4-CCR7+CD45RA+ on a BD FACSAria II into RLT Plus buffer. To test detection sensitivity, Jurkat RNA equal to ten TCR copies was added to samples of 20,000-1,000,000 naive CD8 T cells. CD8 T cells were enriched with RosetteSep CD8+ T Cell Enrichment Cocktail and Ficoll-Paque, followed by ACK red cell lysis. Here is what the overall study found, with its caveats: In CMV-specific effector cells, clones with more than 20 RNA copies accounted for over 97% of molecules, whereas in naive cells such clones accounted for under 1%. Highly expanded clone sizes could be underestimated because identical TCR molecules may share a barcode. Spiked-in Jurkat TCR RNA equivalent to a single cell was reported to be detectable even among 850,000 to 1,000,000 naive CD8 T cells. Modeling gave about three recovered TCR RNA copies per cell versus approximately 9 by digital PCR, implying roughly 28% capture efficiency. Spiked-in Jurkat TCR RNA (10 copies' worth), which is not part of the donor repertoire, was contained in the naive libraries. When barcode sub-clustering was not used, chimeric consensus sequences inflated TCR diversity, with chimeras reaching as high as 47%.

This clonotype has ten or more counts. Its specific antigen is unknown. No per-base quality is available; no much larger clone lies one base away. CDR1 SQVTM and CDR2 ANQGSEA were looked up in the germline V gene. The V and J ends are trimmed by 4 bases and 7 bases, leaving 17 bases between them. CDR3 length: 13 amino acids, cysteine to phenylalanine. Kept here is only the CDR3 DNA, which spans 39 bases and is read in frame from base 1. Libraries were constructed by PCR. Reads for this sample came from an Illumina HiSeq 4000. Bulk TCR libraries were prepared as previously described, using TCR primers listed in Table S5. Purification of total RNA was performed with the Qiagen AllPrep DNA/RNA kit. Before analysis, reads from multiple sequencing runs of one library were combined. Concerning the study's data processing: Reads were retained only if their TCR constant sequence matched exactly, and those retained reads were trimmed to 150 nt and grouped according to their 12-nt molecular barcodes. Within each barcode group, reads were sub-clustered at a 15% Levenshtein threshold, and quality-weighted consensus sequences were built per RNA molecule. Non-functional sequences were excluded, and lower-count sequences lying one edit away from another sequence were also excluded. Barcode sub-clusters with fewer than 20% of the maximum read count were removed, based on fitting two negative binomial distributions. TCRdb reprocessed the public reads (quality trimming at Q25 with fastp, clone calling with MiXCR) and kept in-frame beta chains. Rows matching on CDR3 protein sequence are summarized as one entry with the most common DNA and genes. The authors' filters were not applied to this entry. The sample table holds about 63,000 distinct CDR3 sequences, of which around 20% were seen once. The top ten clones comprise 1.1% to 1.5% of the sample.

The source material was naive CD8+ T cells from blood, with Jurkat cell RNA spiked in. The sample's cell subset or site label, in plain terms: FACS-sorted CD8+CD4-CCR7+CD45RA+ naive T cells. The origin of this receptor is a human donor in good health. Some libraries in this study had Jurkat cell RNA spiked in. Here the chain combines TRBV29-1 and TRBJ2-7, and possibly TRBD1, on 5 matching bases. The nucleotide sequence reads as follows: TGCAGCGTTGGGGGTCAGGGTCCAGGGGAGCAGTACTTC. It specifies CSVGGQGPGEQYF.